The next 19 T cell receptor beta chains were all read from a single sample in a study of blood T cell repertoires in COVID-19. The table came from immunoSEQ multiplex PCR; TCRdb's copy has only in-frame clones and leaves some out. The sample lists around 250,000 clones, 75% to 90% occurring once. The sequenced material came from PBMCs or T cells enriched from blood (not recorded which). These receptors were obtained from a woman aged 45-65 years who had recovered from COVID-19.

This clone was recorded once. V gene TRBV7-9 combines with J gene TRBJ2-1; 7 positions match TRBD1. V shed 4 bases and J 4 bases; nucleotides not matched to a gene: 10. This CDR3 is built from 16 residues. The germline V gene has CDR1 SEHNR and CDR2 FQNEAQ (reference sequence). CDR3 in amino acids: CASSSPTGQGYNEQFF. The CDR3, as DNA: TGTGCCAGCAGCTCCCCGACAGGGCAAGGGTACAATGAGCAGTTCTTC.

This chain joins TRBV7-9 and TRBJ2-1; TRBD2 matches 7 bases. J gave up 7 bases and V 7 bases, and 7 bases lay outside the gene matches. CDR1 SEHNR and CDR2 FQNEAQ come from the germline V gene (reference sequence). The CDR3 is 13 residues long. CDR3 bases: TGTGCCAGCACAGCGGGAACTTGGAATGAGCAGTTCTTC. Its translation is CASTAGTWNEQFF.

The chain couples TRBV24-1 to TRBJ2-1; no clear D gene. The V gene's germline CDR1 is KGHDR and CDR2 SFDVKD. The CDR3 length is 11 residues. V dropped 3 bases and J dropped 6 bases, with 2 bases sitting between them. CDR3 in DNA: TGTGCCACCAGTGATCTCAATGAGCAGTTCTTC. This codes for CATSDLNEQFF.

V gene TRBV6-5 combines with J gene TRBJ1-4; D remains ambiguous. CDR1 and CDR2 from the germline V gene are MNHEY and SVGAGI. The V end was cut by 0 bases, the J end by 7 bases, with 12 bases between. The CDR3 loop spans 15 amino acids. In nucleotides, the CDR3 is TGTGCCAGCAGTTACTCGTTACGCTACGCTGAAAAACTGTTTTTT. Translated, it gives CASSYSLRYAEKLFF.

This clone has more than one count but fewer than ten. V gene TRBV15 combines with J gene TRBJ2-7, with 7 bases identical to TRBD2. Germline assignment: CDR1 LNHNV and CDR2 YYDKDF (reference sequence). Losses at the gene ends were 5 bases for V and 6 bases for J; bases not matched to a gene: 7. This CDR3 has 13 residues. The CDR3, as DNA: TGTGCCACCAGCCGATACACGGGAGGCGAGCAGTACTTC. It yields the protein CATSRYTGGEQYF.

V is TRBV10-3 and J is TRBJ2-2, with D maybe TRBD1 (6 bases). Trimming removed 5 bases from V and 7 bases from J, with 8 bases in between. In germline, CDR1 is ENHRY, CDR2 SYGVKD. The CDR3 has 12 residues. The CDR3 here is CAISQGYGELFF. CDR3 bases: TGTGCCATCAGTCAGGGGTACGGGGAGCTGTTTTTT.

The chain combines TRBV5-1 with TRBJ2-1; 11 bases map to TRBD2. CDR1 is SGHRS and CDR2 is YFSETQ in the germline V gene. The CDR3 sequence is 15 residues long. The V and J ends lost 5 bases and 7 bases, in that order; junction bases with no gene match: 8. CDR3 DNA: TGCGCCAGCAGACCACTAGCGGGAGATCAAAATGAGCAGTTCTTC. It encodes CASRPLAGDQNEQFF.

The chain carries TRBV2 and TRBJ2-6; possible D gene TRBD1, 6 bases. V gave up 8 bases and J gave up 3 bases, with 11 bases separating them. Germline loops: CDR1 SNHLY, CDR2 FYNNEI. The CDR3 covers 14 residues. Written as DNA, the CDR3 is TGTGCCAGCGTACAGGGATATGGGGCCAACGTCCTGACTTTC. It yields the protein CASVQGYGANVLTF.

The CDR3: CASSPGRGGGYTF. The CDR3 DNA sequence: TGTGCCAGCAGCCCTGGCAGGGGTGGGGGCTACACCTTC. This chain links TRBV7-2 with TRBJ1-2; possible D gene TRBD1, 6 bases. Between the trimmed V and J ends, which lost 5 bases and 8 bases, there was a span of 15 bases. CDR1 and CDR2 (germline): SGHTA, FQGNSA. CDR3 size: 13 residues. Full variable domain (outside the CDR3, taken from reference TRBV7-2 and TRBJ1-2): GAGVSQSPSNKVTEKGKDVELRCDPISGHTALYWYRQSLGQGLEFLIYFQGNSAPDKSGLPSDRFSAERTGGSVSTLTIQRTQQEDSAVYLCASSPGRGGGYTFGSGTRLTVV.

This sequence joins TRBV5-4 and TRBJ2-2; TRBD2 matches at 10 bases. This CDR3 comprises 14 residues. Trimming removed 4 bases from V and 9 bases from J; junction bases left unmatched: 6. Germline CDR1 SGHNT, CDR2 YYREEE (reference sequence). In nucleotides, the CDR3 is TGTGCCAGCAGCCGCGGGACTAGCGCCAGGGAGCTGTTTTTT. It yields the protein CASSRGTSARELFF.

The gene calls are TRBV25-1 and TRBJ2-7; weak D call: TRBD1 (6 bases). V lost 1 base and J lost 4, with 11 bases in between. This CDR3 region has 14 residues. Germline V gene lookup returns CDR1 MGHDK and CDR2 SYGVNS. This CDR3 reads CASSESRGNYEQYF. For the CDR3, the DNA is TGTGCCAGCAGTGAATCCAGGGGCAATTACGAGCAGTACTTC.

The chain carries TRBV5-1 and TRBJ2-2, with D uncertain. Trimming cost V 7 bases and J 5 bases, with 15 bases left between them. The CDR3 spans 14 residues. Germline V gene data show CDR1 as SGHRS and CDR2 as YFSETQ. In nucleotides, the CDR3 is TGCGCCAGCGGAGAGCCCCTCGGGACCGGGGAGCTGTTTTTT. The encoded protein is CASGEPLGTGELFF.

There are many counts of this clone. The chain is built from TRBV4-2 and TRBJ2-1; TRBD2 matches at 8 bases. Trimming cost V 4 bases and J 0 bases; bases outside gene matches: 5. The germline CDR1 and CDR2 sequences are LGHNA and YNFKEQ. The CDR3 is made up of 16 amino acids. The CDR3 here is CASSPTSGSSYNEQFF. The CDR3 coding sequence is TGTGCCAGCAGCCCAACTAGCGGCAGCTCCTACAATGAGCAGTTCTTC.

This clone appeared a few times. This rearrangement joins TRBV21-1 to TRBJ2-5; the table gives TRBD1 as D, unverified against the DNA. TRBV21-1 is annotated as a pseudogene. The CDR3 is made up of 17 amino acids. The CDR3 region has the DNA TGTGCCAGCAGCAAAGCGAGGGGACAGCCTGAAACGGGGACCCAGTACTTC. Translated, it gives CASSKARGQPETGTQYF.

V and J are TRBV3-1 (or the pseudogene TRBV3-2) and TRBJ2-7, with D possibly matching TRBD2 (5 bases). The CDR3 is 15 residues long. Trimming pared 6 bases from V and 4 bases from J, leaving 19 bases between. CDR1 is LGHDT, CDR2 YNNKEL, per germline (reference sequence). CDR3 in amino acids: CASSYSGVMGYEQYF. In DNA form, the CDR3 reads TGTGCCAGCAGTTATTCCGGGGTAATGGGTTACGAGCAGTACTTC.

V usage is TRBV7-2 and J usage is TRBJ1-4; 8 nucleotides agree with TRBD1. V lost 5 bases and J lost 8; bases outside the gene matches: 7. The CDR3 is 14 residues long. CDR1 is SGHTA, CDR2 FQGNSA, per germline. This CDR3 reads CASSTDRGREKLFF. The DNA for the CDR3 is TGTGCCAGCAGCACCGACAGGGGCCGGGAAAAACTGTTTTTT.

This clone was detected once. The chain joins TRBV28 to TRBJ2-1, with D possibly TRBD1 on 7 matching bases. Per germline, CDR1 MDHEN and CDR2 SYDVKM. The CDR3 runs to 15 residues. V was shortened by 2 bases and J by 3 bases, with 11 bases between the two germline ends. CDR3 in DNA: TGTGCCAGCAGTTTAGGGGGGACAGTCTACAATGAGCAGTTCTTC. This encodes CASSLGGTVYNEQFF.

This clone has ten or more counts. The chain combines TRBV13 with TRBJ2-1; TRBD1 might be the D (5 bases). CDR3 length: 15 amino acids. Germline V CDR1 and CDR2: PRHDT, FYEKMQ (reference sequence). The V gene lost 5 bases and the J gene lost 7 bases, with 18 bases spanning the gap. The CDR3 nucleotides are TGTGCCAGCAGCCTCCCCAGGGCCTACGGGAATGAGCAGTTCTTC. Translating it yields CASSLPRAYGNEQFF.

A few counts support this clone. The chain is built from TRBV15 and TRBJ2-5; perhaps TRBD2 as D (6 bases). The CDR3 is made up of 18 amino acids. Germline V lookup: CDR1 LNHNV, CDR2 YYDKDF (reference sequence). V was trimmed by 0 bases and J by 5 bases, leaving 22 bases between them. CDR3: CATSRDLWLAWEEETQYF. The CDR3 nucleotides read TGTGCCACCAGCAGAGATCTCTGGCTAGCCTGGGAGGAGGAGACCCAGTACTTC.